This entry describes one TCR beta chain. Its binding antigen is unknown. No qualities accompany the bases; no much larger clone lies one base away. Libraries were prepared through the immunoSEQ multiplex PCR assay. Drawn from immuneACCESS, this table holds only the in-frame rearrangements with V and J called that TCRdb kept. Clones are partly lost; checked studies trace under half to an unresolved V gene and leave the rest unexplained. The sample table records about 68,000 clones; roughly 78% of these occur just once. Approximately 9.3% of the sample rests with the top ten. These data are taken from a study of radiotherapy plus CTLA-4 blockade in lung cancer (dated by TCRdb to the late 2010s). As for the study more broadly: Objective responses occurred in roughly 19% of enrolled patients, and less than 35% achieved disease control.

What the research found in general, with its limitations: After treatment with radiotherapy and ipilimumab, TCR clones that originated in tumors expanded in peripheral blood. The strongest predictors of response were reported to be early dynamic shifts in blood T cell clones along with a rise in serum interferon-beta following radiation.

From V the trimming removes 1 base and from J it removes 8 bases, while the gene matches leave 4 bases of the junction unaccounted for. Inclusive of the bounding cysteine and phenylalanine, the CDR3 is 15 residues long. Kept here is only the CDR3 DNA, which spans 45 bases and is read in frame from base 1. CDR1 and CDR2 were assigned from the germline V gene as SNHLY and FYNNEI. The study evaluated CTLA-4 blockade (ipilimumab) given together with focal radiation therapy in patients who had chemo-refractory metastatic non-small-cell lung cancer. Sample: peripheral blood, taken from a patient treated with radiotherapy plus ipilimumab. The V gene is TRBV2 and the J gene is TRBJ2-1, with TRBD2 matching 11 junction bases. This clonotype originated in a human donor with non-small cell lung cancer who had a complete response to radiotherapy plus ipilimumab. Here is the DNA: TGTGCCAGCAGTGAAGGGACTAGCGGGCTTGATGAGCAGTTCTTC. It specifies CASSEGTSGLDEQFF.